This T cell receptor beta chain was observed in a study of control samples from healthy donors and cancer patients. Data came from immunoSEQ multiplex PCR; TCRdb stores just in-frame clones and leaves some out. This table holds 150,000 to 200,000 clones, 91% found once. As to this clone: The sample contains more than one DNA sequence encoding this CDR3.

The TCR comes from a woman in her 30s in good health. Source material: blood.

The CDR3 coding sequence is TGTGCCAGTAGGGACAGCGCGAACACCGGGGAGCTGTTTTTT. It translates to CASRDSANTGELFF. The chain combines TRBV19 with TRBJ2-2; D is possibly TRBD1 (6 bases). The CDR3 is made up of 14 amino acids. Trimming pared 6 bases from V and 0 bases from J, leaving 8 bases between. Germline values: CDR1 LNHDA, CDR2 SQIVND (reference sequence).